This T cell receptor beta chain appears in the sequencing data of a study of CD8 T cells in ankylosing spondylitis. In its sample, this clonotype was seen a few times. The antigen is undetermined. Whole-study results and caveats: Ankylosing spondylitis blood seemed to carry a telltale TCR beta motif made of about 8 highly homologous variants.

This CDR3 has 16 residues. J lost 5 bases, V lost 2 bases, and 6 bases had no gene match. CDR1 is MGHRA and CDR2 is YSYEKL in the germline V gene. TCRdb independently ran MiXCR on the 5' RACE reads; one entry per CDR3 protein. The table lists just under 350,000 distinct CDR3 sequences, roughly 14% of them singletons, with roughly 1.1% in the top ten. The source of this sequence is a male donor with ankylosing spondylitis or in good health (not recorded which). The chain recombines TRBV4-1 with TRBJ2-3; 11 nucleotides align to TRBD2. Sequenced sample: blood, either unsorted or a sorted T cell fraction (not recorded which). The CDR3 protein is CASSQPTSGGRDTQYF. The CDR3 DNA is TGCGCCAGCAGCCAACCAACTAGCGGGGGCAGAGATACGCAGTATTTT.